The source of this T cell receptor (beta chain) is a study of shared clonotypes between healthy human individuals. TCRdb keeps only in-frame clones here, not all; method: immunoSEQ multiplex PCR. The data show about 1,500,000 clones, roughly 96% seen once. The CDR3 totals 14 residues. Trimming pared 4 bases from V and 1 base from J, leaving 9 bases between. CDR1 and CDR2 from the germline V gene are SGHKS and YYEKEE (reference sequence). The origin of this receptor is a man aged 25-45 years in good health. This chain connects TRBV5-5 to TRBJ1-3; tentative D call: TRBD1 (5 bases). The sequencing input was naive CD4+ T cells sorted from blood. Noted subset: CD45RA+ positively selected. DNA of the CDR3: TGTGCCAGCAGCCCTGGGACTTCTGGAAACACCATATATTTT. It codes for CASSPGTSGNTIYF.